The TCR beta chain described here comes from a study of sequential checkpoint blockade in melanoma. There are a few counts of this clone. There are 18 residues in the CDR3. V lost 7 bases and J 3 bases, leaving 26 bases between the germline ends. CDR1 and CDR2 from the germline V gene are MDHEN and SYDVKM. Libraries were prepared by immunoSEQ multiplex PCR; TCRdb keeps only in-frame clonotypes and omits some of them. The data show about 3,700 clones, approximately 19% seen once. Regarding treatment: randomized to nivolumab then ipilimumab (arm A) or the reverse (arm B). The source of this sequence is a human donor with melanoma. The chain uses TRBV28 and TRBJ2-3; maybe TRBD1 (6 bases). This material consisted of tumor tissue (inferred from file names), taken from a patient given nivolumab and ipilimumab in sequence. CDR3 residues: CASTTPAGTLLRTDTQYF. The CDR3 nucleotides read TGTGCCAGCACCACTCCCGCCGGGACACTCTTAAGGACAGATACGCAGTATTTT. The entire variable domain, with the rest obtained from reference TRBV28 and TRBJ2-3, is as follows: DVKVTQSSRYLVKRTGEKVFLECVQDMDHENMFWYRQDPGLGLRLIYFSYDVKMKEKGDIPEGYSVSREKKERFSLILESASTNQTSMYLCASTTPAGTLLRTDTQYFGPGTRLTVL.